This TCR beta chain was retrieved from a study of shared T cell receptors in the human thymus. Some clones are missing from TCRdb's copy, which holds only in-frame ones; the method was immunoSEQ multiplex PCR. Here the sample spans 450,000 to 650,000 clones, about 84% being singletons. A few counts support this clone. The germline V and J ends were trimmed by 4 bases and 6 bases, with 9 bases remaining between them. The CDR3 sequence is 12 residues long. Germline V gene sequence: CDR1 SNHLY, CDR2 FYNNEI. These same data were also listed under a study on human thymus T cells. That study reports: Biased V and J segment usage appeared in thymus and peripheral blood.

This clonotype was sampled from a boy under three years old with a congenital heart defect. What was sequenced was thymocytes. This chain uses TRBV2 with TRBJ1-2, with D possibly being TRBD1 (5 bases). Written as DNA, the CDR3 is TGTGCCAGCAGTGGCAGGGAGGATGGCTACACCTTC. Translating it yields CASSGREDGYTF.